This entry lists 6 T cell receptor beta chains sequenced from one sample in a study of T cells in Graves' hyperthyroidism and ophthalmopathy. From RNA transcripts, TCR beta CDR3 regions were amplified. The TCR CDR3 was amplified in a first-round RT-PCR using the HTBI primer set. One entry per CDR3 protein, called by TCRdb with MiXCR from the multiplex PCR reads. The data hold hundreds of thousands of distinct CDR3 sequences, with just over 35% observed a single time. Input material: blood. The receptors originated from a woman aged 40 to 55 with Graves' hyperthyroidism.

V gene TRBV6-1 combines with J gene TRBJ2-2; TRBD1 is a possible D gene (6 bases). The CDR3 consists of 13 residues. The ends were cut back, 1 base at V and 7 bases at J, with 7 bases in the middle. Germline assignment: CDR1 MNHNS and CDR2 SASEGT. CDR3 in amino acids: CASSEDRDGELFF. The CDR3 DNA reads as TGTGCCAGCAGTGAAGACAGGGACGGGGAGCTGTTTTTT.

This clonotype was seen a few times. Here the CDR3 DNA reads TGTGCCAGCAGCCCCCCGGGCCTAGGAAACGAGCAGTACTTC. Encoded protein: CASSPPGLGNEQYF. This chain uses TRBV7-2 with TRBJ2-7, with D unclear. V was clipped by 5 bases and J by 5 bases, with 16 bases between them. The CDR3 sequence is 14 residues long. Germline CDR1 and CDR2: SGHTA and FQGNSA.

This clonotype was found a few times. The V gene is TRBV4-3, the J gene TRBJ2-7, with D possibly TRBD1 on 6 matching bases. The CDR3 consists of 16 residues. The germline V and J ends were trimmed by 0 bases and 1 base, with 13 bases remaining between them. Germline V gene data show CDR1 as LGHNA and CDR2 as YSLEER. In DNA form, the CDR3 reads TGCGCCAGCAGCCAAGACAGGGGTAGCGTTTCCTACGAGCAGTACTTC. Its translation is CASSQDRGSVSYEQYF.

Details on this clonotype: A read error may explain this, as a much larger clone is one base away. This chain joins TRBV11-1 and TRBJ2-5; tentative D call: TRBD2 (5 bases). Germline CDR1 and CDR2: SGHAT and FQDESV (reference sequence). Between the trimmed V and J ends, which lost 5 bases and 4 bases, there was a span of 17 bases. This CDR3 comprises 15 residues. DNA for the CDR3: TGTGCCAGCAGCCCTCCCTCGGGTGGGAGAGAGACCCAGTACTTC. Translating gives CASSPPSGGRETQYF.

With regard to this clonotype: This could be a read error, since a much larger clone is one nucleotide away. The chain uses TRBV10-3 and TRBJ2-2; D might be TRBD1 (6 bases). Per germline, CDR1 ENHRY and CDR2 SYGVKD. This CDR3 has 15 amino acids. The chain's CDR3 is CAVSLDSSNTGELFF. CDR3 nucleotide sequence: TGTGCCGTCAGTTTGGACAGTTCGAACACCGGGGAGCTGTTTTTT.

This clonotype was observed a handful of times. Mismatch with germline at one junction end may stem from a read error. The J gene is TRBJ2-7, the V gene TRBV7-9; possibly TRBD1 for D (6 bases). The CDR3 extends over 16 amino acids. Germline-derived CDR1 and CDR2 are SEHNR and FQNEAQ (reference sequence). The CDR3 spells CASSQGGTGSSYEQYF. The CDR3, as DNA: TGCGCCAGCAGCCAAGGGGGTACCGGCAGCTCCTACGAGCAGTACTTC.